The source of this TCR beta chain is a study of blood T cell repertoires in COVID-19. Study details: Samples representing acute and convalescent COVID-19 were sourced from the United States, Italy and Spain. PBMCs, B-cell-depleted T cells, or T cells provided the cDNA or gDNA that made up the material.

V lost 1 base, J lost 0 bases, and 10 bases lay in between. Germline V CDR1 and CDR2: LGHDT, YNNKEL (reference sequence). The CDR3 is 16 residues long. The authors' processing: Quantification of nucleated cells was approximated via reference gene primer amplification. This table comes from immunoSEQ multiplex PCR, and its TCRdb copy is limited to in-frame clones, with some not included. That table furnishes V, J and clone size, whereas the DNA furnished D and trimming. The sample lists roughly 250,000 clones, 80% to 85% occurring once. Input material: peripheral blood. The source is a man aged 45-65 years with active or convalescent COVID-19. The chain is built from TRBV3-1 (or the pseudogene TRBV3-2) and TRBJ1-3; D gene uncertain. The CDR3 DNA sequence: TGTGCCAGCAGCCAAGCCTCTCGGGGCTCTGGAAACACCATATATTTT. It codes for CASSQASRGSGNTIYF.